Described below is a single T cell receptor (beta chain) sequence and its context. The antigen is undetermined. The germline V gene encodes CDR1 LNHDA and CDR2 SQIVND (reference sequence). Trimming cost V 6 bases and J 9 bases, with 18 bases left between them. The CDR3 has 15 amino acids. The data belong to a study of T cell responses to AZD1222 COVID-19 vaccine. General study results and limits: Of the AZD1222 recipients, only six were seropositive at baseline. Donors, mostly white British, included more females; clonal diversity was possibly underestimated. Unmutated variant regions are reportedly targeted by nearly half of spike-specific TCRs. Repertoire sampling occurred only after the peak T cell response.

TCRdb's copy holds only in-frame clones and misses some; the assay was immunoSEQ multiplex PCR. The sample yields over 120,000 clones, roughly 91% seen once. The receptor was isolated from an adult in good health. The specimen was peripheral blood, collected on day 0 of AZD1222 vaccination. The chain links TRBV19 to TRBJ1-6, with TRBD1 as a possible D gene (5 bases). Here the CDR3 reads CASSISGRSASPLHF. Written as DNA, the CDR3 is TGTGCCAGTAGCATTTCGGGACGGTCTGCTTCACCCCTCCACTTT.